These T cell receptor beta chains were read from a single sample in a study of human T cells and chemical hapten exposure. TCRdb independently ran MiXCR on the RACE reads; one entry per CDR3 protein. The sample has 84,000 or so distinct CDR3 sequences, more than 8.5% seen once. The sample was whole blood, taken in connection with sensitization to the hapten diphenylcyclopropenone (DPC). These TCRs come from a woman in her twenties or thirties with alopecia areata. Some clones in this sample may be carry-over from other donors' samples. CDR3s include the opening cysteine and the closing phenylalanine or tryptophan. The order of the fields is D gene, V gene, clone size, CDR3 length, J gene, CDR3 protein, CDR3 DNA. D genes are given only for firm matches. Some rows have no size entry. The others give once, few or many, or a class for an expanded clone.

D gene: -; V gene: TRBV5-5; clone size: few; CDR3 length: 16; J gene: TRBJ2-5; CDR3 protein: CASSLVPSEIQETQYF; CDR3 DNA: TGTGCCAGCAGCTTGGTACCTAGCGAAATCCAAGAGACCCAGTACTTC
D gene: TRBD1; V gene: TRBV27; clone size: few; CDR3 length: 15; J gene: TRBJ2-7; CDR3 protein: CASSYVGTGGYEQYF; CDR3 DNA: TGTGCCAGCAGTTATGTCGGGACAGGGGGCTACGAGCAGTACTTC
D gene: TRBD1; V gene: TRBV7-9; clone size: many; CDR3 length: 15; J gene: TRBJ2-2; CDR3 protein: CASSRRDRGSGELFF; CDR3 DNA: TGTGCCAGCAGCCGCCGGGACAGGGGCAGTGGGGAGCTGTTTTTT
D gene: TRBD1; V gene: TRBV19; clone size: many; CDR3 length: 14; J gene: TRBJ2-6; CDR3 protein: CASTDRGGANVLTF; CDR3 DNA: TGTGCCAGTACCGACAGGGGTGGGGCCAACGTCCTGACTTTC
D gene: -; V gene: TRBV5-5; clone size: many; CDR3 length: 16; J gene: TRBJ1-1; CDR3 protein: CASSSNSGWGNTEAFF; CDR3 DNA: TGTGCCAGCAGCTCGAATTCGGGCTGGGGGAACACTGAAGCTTTCTTT
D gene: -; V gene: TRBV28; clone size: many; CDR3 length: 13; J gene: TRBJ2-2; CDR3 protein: CASGGQNTGELFF; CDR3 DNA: TGTGCCAGCGGGGGACAAAACACCGGGGAGCTGTTTTTT
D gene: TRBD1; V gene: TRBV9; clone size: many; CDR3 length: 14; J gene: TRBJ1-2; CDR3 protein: CASQKGTEIGGYTF; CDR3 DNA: TGTGCCAGCCAGAAAGGGACAGAAATAGGCGGCTACACCTTC
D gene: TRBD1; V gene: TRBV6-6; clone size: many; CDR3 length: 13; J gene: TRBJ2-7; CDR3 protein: CASRGQGANEQYF; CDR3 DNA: TGTGCCAGCAGGGGACAGGGGGCCAACGAGCAGTACTTC
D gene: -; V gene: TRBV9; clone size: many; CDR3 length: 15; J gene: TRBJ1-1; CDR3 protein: CASSVGQGWGTEAFF; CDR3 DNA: TGTGCCAGCAGCGTAGGGCAGGGGTGGGGCACTGAAGCTTTCTTT
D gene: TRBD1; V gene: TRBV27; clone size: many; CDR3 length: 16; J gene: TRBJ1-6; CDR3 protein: CASSAGSRGPNSPLHF; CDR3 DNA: TGTGCCAGCAGTGCCGGATCCAGGGGGCCTAATTCACCCCTCCACTTT
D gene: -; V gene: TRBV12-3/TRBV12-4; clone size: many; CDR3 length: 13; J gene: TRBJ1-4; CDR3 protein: CASSLSGVEKLFF; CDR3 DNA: TGTGCCAGCTCCCTTTCAGGGGTTGAAAAACTGTTTTTT
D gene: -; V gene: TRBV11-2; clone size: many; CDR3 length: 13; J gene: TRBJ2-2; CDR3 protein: CASSYDSTGELFF; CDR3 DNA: TGTGCCAGCAGCTACGACAGCACCGGGGAGCTGTTTTTT
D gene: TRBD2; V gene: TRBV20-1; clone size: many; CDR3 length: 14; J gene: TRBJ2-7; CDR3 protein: CSAAGTSGFYEQYF; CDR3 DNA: TGCAGTGCTGCCGGGACTAGCGGATTCTACGAGCAGTACTTC
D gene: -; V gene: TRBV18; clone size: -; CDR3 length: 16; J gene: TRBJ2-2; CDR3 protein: CASSPRQPVNTGELFF; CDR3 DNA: TGTGCCAGCTCACCCCGCCAGCCGGTGAACACCGGGGAGCTGTTTTTT
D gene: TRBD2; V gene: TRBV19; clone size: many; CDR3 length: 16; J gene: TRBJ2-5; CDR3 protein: CASSEEGSGRGETQYF; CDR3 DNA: TGTGCCAGTAGTGAAGAAGGTAGCGGGAGAGGGGAGACCCAGTACTTC
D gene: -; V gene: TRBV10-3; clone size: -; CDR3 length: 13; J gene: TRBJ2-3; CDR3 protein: CAISESRTDTQYF; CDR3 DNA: TGTGCCATCAGTGAGTCACGCACAGATACGCAGTATTTT
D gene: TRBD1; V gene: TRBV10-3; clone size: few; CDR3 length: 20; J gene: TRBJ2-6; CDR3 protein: CAISESLIRTGGTGANVLTF; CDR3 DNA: TGTGCCATCAGTGAGTCTTTAATTCGGACAGGGGGAACTGGGGCCAACGTCCTGACTTTC